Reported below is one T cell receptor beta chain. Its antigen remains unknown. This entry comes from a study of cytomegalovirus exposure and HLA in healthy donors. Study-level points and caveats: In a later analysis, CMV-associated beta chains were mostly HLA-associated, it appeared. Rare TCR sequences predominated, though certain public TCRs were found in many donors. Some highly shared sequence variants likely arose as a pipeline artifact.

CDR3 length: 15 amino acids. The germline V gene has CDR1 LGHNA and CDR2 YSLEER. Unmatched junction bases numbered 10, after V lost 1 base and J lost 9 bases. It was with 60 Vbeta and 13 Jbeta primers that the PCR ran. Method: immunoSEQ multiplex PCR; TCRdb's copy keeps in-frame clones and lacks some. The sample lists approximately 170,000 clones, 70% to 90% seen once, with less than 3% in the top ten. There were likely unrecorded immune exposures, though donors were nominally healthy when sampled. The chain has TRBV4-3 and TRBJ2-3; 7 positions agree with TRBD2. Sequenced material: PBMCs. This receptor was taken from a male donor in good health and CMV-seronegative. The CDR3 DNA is TGCGCCAGCAGCCAAGCGGCCGGGGCGGGAGACACGCAGTATTTT. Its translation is CASSQAAGAGDTQYF.